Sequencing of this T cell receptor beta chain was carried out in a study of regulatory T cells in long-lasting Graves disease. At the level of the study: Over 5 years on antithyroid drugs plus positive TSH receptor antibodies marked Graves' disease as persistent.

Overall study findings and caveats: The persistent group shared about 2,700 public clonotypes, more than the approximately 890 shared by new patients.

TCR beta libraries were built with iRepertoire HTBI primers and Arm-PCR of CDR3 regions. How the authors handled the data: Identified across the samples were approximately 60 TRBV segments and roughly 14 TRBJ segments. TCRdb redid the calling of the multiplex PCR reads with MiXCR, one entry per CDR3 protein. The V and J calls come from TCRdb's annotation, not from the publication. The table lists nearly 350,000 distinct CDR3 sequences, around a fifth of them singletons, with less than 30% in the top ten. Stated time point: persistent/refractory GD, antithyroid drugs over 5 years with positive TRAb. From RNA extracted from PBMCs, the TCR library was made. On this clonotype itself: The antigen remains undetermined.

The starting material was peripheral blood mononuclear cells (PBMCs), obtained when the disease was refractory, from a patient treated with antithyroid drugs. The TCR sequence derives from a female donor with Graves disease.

The CDR3 here is CASSLSATDYEQYF. CDR3 nucleotides: TGTGCCAGCAGTTTATCTGCGACCGACTACGAGCAGTACTTC. The genes are TRBV27 and TRBJ2-7; D gene ambiguous. This CDR3 region has 14 residues. Germline lookup yields CDR1 MNHEY and CDR2 SMNVEV (reference sequence). Trimming removed 0 bases at V and 3 bases at J, with 9 bases between.